Shown below are 13 T cell receptor beta chains from a single sample sequenced in a study of T-cell reconstitution after alpha-beta-depleted transplantation in children. TCRbeta library preparation incorporated unique molecular identifiers. TCRdb re-called the PCR reads through MiXCR, storing one row per CDR3 protein. Of about 230,000 distinct CDR3 sequences in the sample, around 11% are singletons; the top ten hold about 2.6%. Material: PBMCs from the stem cell graft donor, obtained from the stem cell graft. Receptors originate from a human donor who donated a stem cell graft to a child with acute lymphoblastic leukemia.

This clonotype was detected many times. This chain uses TRBV9 with TRBJ1-2; 9 nucleotides agree with TRBD1. Losses at the gene ends were 4 bases for V and 5 bases for J; bases not matched to a gene: 3. Germline loops: CDR1 SGDLS, CDR2 YYNGEE. The CDR3 is 13 residues long. Written as DNA, the CDR3 is TGTGCCAGCAGCCCGGGGACAGGGTATGGCTACACCTTC. Protein sequence: CASSPGTGYGYTF.

At least ten counts were recorded for this clonotype. The chain couples TRBV12-3 or TRBV12-4 to TRBJ2-7; 7 nucleotides line up with TRBD2. J lost 7 bases, V lost 7 bases, and 16 bases had no gene match. The CDR3 has 15 amino acids. CDR3 loop: CASKTGGGTGVEQYF. Here the CDR3 DNA reads TGTGCCAGCAAGACTGGGGGGGGGACGGGTGTAGAGCAGTACTTC.

This clonotype was counted a few times. Germline is not matched at one junction end, which may reflect a read error. The V call is TRBV28, the J call TRBJ2-7; tentatively, D is TRBD2 (5 bases). This CDR3 has 15 residues. Germline CDR1 and CDR2: MDHEN and SYDVKM. CDR3: CASSFGRESTYEQYF. DNA of the CDR3: TGTGCCAGCAGTTTTGGTCGGGAATCTACCTACGAGCAGTACTTT.

Notes on this clonotype: This sequence may be a read error, since a much larger clone differs from it by one base. J is TRBJ2-1 and V is TRBV4-2; either TRBD1 or TRBD2 may supply D (5 bases each). V was pared by 3 bases and J by 6 bases, with 12 bases between. CDR1 is LGHNA, CDR2 YNFKEQ, per germline. The CDR3 totals 14 residues. CDR3 sequence: CASSQYGTLNEQFF. For the CDR3, the DNA is TGTGCCAGCAGCCAGTACGGGACCCTCAATGAGCAGTTCTTC.

This clonotype showed up many times. The chain employs TRBV29-1 and TRBJ2-3; 11 bases map to TRBD2. Germline trimming cut 8 bases from V and 4 bases from J; bases unmatched to any gene: 11. The V gene's germline CDR1 is SQVTM and CDR2 ANQGSEA. There are 15 residues in the CDR3. CDR3 loop: CSLSRTSGLADTQYF. CDR3 nucleotides: TGCAGCTTAAGCCGGACTAGCGGGCTCGCAGATACGCAGTATTTT.

This clonotype was observed a single time. A much bigger clone sits one base away, suggesting this may be a read error. The missing conserved phenylalanine or tryptophan at the end of this CDR3 makes a read error likely. The chain is built from TRBV5-1 and TRBJ2-7; the D gene is possibly TRBD2 (5 bases). The ends were cut back, 0 bases at V and 2 bases at J, with 12 bases in the middle. This CDR3 comprises 15 residues. Looked up from germline, CDR1 is SGHRS and CDR2 is YFSETQ. CDR3 in DNA: TGCGCCAGCAGCTTGGACGTGGAGGATGCCTACGAGCAGTACTCC. Translated: CASSLDVEDAYEQYS.

In this sample, this clonotype turned up many times. The chain employs TRBV5-1 and TRBJ2-5; 11 bases are a match to TRBD1. The junction had 4 bases not matched to a gene; V was cut back by 4 bases and J by 5 bases. CDR3 length: 14 amino acids. The germline CDR1 and CDR2 sequences are SGHRS and YFSETQ. CDR3 bases: TGCGCCAGCAGCGGGACAGGGGGTATGGAGACCCAGTACTTC. This translates into CASSGTGGMETQYF.

In its sample, this clonotype was seen many times. The chain combines TRBV5-6 with TRBJ2-2; D gene ambiguous. The CDR3 is 13 residues long. Looked up from germline, CDR1 is SGHDT and CDR2 is YYEEEE. The V and J ends lost 4 bases and 5 bases respectively, with 9 bases between them. DNA of the CDR3: TGTGCCAGCAGCCCGATAGGGACCGGGGAGCTGTTTTTT. Amino acids: CASSPIGTGELFF.

Points on this clonotype: With a much larger clone just one base away, this may be a read error. The chain employs TRBV2 and TRBJ2-7; 9 bases line up with TRBD1. The CDR3 covers 15 residues. V shed 2 bases and J 2 bases; nucleotides not matched to a gene: 4. Germline values: CDR1 SNHLY, CDR2 FYNNEI. The CDR3 DNA is TGTGCCAGCAGTGAAAGACAGGGGGTCACCTACGAGCAGTACTTC. Its translation: CASSERQGVTYEQYF.

There are many counts of this clonotype. The V gene is TRBV6-2 or TRBV6-3, the J gene TRBJ1-5; no firm D call. The CDR3 contains 14 residues. The germline CDR1 and CDR2 sequences are MNHEY and SVGEGT. Trimming left V 6 bases short and J 7 bases short, with 16 bases between. CDR3 bases: TGTGCCAGCAGACCCAATGCAAATATCCAGCCCCAGCATTTT. It yields the protein CASRPNANIQPQHF.

This clonotype was seen many times. Here the CDR3 reads CAISGPHVDRSYNEQFF. In nucleotides, the CDR3 is TGTGCCATCAGCGGCCCTCATGTTGACCGCTCCTACAATGAGCAGTTCTTC. This sequence joins TRBV10-3 and TRBJ2-1; D call uncertain. With 6 bases removed from V and 0 bases from J, the gap between germline ends came to 18 bases. The CDR3 length is 17 residues. Germline loops: CDR1 ENHRY, CDR2 SYGVKD.

This rearrangement joins TRBV20-1 to TRBJ2-7, with 12 bases fitting TRBD1. Germline V gives CDR1 DFQATT, CDR2 SNEGSKA (reference sequence). The CDR3 has 15 amino acids. With V trimmed by 5 bases and J by 5 bases, 10 bases remained unmatched. The DNA for the CDR3 is TGCAGTGCTCCAACCCCCGGGACAGGGGGCCACGAGCAGTACTTC. Translation: CSAPTPGTGGHEQYF.

The J gene is TRBJ1-2, the V gene TRBV11-2; D is perhaps TRBD1 (5 bases). Deletions cut 5 bases from V and 6 bases from J, with 19 bases between. This CDR3 spans 15 amino acids. In germline, CDR1 is SGHAT, CDR2 FQNNGV. This CDR3 reads CASSPPPRESHGYTF. In DNA form, the CDR3 reads TGTGCCAGCAGCCCCCCCCCCAGGGAGTCGCATGGCTACACCTTC.